These 27 T cell receptor beta chains originate from one sample sequenced in a study of T cell responses to AZD1222 COVID-19 vaccine. The data were produced by immunoSEQ multiplex PCR, yet TCRdb's version contains in-frame clones alone and is incomplete. The sample includes approximately 130,000 clones, 84% of them seen just once. Sequenced here: peripheral blood, sampled 28 days after the second AZD1222 dose. Receptor source: an adult who received the AZD1222 COVID-19 vaccine.

The rearrangement joins TRBV7-9 to TRBJ2-5; 12 bases map to TRBD1. Per germline, CDR1 SEHNR and CDR2 FQNEAQ (reference sequence). V trimming: 4 bases; J trimming: 4 bases; junction bases outside the gene matches: 4. The CDR3 has 15 residues. The CDR3 coding sequence is TGTGCCAGCAGCTATGGGACAGGGGGCGGAGAGACCCAGTACTTC. This encodes CASSYGTGGGETQYF.

The CDR3 protein is CASSYRGGATDTQYF. The CDR3 DNA sequence: TGTGCCAGCAGCTACCGGGGGGGGGCTACAGATACGCAGTATTTT. This chain links TRBV7-2 with TRBJ2-3; 8 bases are shared with TRBD2. The germline gives CDR1 SGHTA, CDR2 FQGNSA. The CDR3 runs 15 residues. Trimming removed 4 bases from V and 3 bases from J; junction bases left unmatched: 6. The variable domain in full, completed from reference TRBV7-2 and TRBJ2-3, reads GAGVSQSPSNKVTEKGKDVELRCDPISGHTALYWYRQSLGQGLEFLIYFQGNSAPDKSGLPSDRFSAERTGGSVSTLTIQRTQQEDSAVYLCASSYRGGATDTQYFGPGTRLTVL.

Note on this clone: The sample holds other DNA sequences that translate to the same CDR3. V and J are TRBV28 and TRBJ1-1; a possible D gene is TRBD1 (6 bases). The CDR3 spans 13 residues. CDR1 MDHEN and CDR2 SYDVKM come from the germline V gene. V dropped 2 bases and J dropped 4 bases, with 8 bases sitting between them. The CDR3 sequence is CASSLQGSTEAFF. The CDR3 bases are TGTGCCAGCAGTTTACAGGGGTCCACTGAAGCTTTCTTT. The variable domain in full, with the rest retrieved from reference TRBV28 and TRBJ1-1, is DVKVTQSSRYLVKRTGEKVFLECVQDMDHENMFWYRQDPGLGLRLIYFSYDVKMKEKGDIPEGYSVSREKKERFSLILESASTNQTSMYLCASSLQGSTEAFFGQGTRLTVV.

The V gene is TRBV28, the J gene TRBJ2-1; no reliable D call. The CDR3 is 11 amino acids. Germline V gene lookup returns CDR1 MDHEN and CDR2 SYDVKM. The V end was cut by 3 bases, the J end by 10 bases, with 7 bases between. Written as DNA, the CDR3 is TGTGCCAGCAGTTTTCGATCCGAGCAGTTCTTC. Translation gives CASSFRSEQFF.

The V call is TRBV7-3, the J call TRBJ1-1; tentatively, D is TRBD1 (5 bases). This CDR3 comprises 13 residues. Germline CDR1 is SGHTA and CDR2 is FQGTGA. V was shortened by 1 base and J by 4 bases, with 7 bases between the two germline ends. The CDR3 loop reads CASSLRQGTEAFF. The CDR3 DNA reads TGTGCCAGCAGCTTAAGGCAGGGCACTGAAGCTTTCTTT.

This chain uses TRBV28 with TRBJ1-2; no reliable D call. The germline V and J ends were trimmed by 8 bases and 6 bases, with 10 bases remaining between them. The CDR3 has 11 residues. Germline CDR1 and CDR2: MDHEN and SYDVKM. The CDR3 DNA sequence: TGTGCCAGCTCTCGGTCGGATGGCTACACCTTC. Translated, it gives CASSRSDGYTF.

The chain combines TRBV28 with TRBJ1-2; perhaps TRBD1 as D (6 bases). Germline V gives CDR1 MDHEN, CDR2 SYDVKM. V lost 2 bases and J 8 bases, leaving 12 bases between the germline ends. This CDR3 spans 13 amino acids. The CDR3 reads CASSLIQGHGYTF. The CDR3 DNA follows: TGTGCCAGCAGTTTAATCCAGGGGCACGGCTACACCTTC.

The V gene is TRBV2, the J gene TRBJ1-2, with TRBD1 identical over 11 bases. The junction had 3 bases not matched to a gene; V was cut back by 8 bases and J by 4 bases. This CDR3 is 13 amino acids long. Per germline, CDR1 SNHLY and CDR2 FYNNEI. CDR3 nucleotides: TGTGCCAGCGGGACAGGGGGAGGCTATGGCTACACCTTC. It translates to CASGTGGGYGYTF.

The chain has TRBV7-6 and TRBJ1-5; D is undetermined. CDR3 length: 18 residues. With 3 bases removed from V and 1 base from J, the gap between germline ends came to 19 bases. CDR1 is SGHVS and CDR2 is FNYEAQ in the germline V gene. The CDR3 DNA follows: TGTGCCAGCAGCTTTTCCCCTCGGATCGACTGGAGCAATCAGCCCCAGCATTTT. Translating it yields CASSFSPRIDWSNQPQHF.

This clone was counted ten times or more. This sequence joins TRBV27 and TRBJ1-1, with D uncertain. Trimming removed 0 bases from V and 2 bases from J, with 13 bases in between. This CDR3 is 16 amino acids long. The V gene's germline CDR1 is MNHEY and CDR2 SMNVEV (reference sequence). This chain's CDR3 is CASSLSRRLANTEAFF. DNA for the CDR3: TGTGCCAGCAGTTTATCTCGGAGGTTAGCCAACACTGAAGCTTTCTTT.

This clone appeared once. The chain is built from TRBV19 and TRBJ2-3, with unresolved D. V lost 3 bases and J lost 3, with 10 bases in between. CDR3 size: 14 residues. CDR1 LNHDA and CDR2 SQIVND come from the germline V gene (reference sequence). The CDR3 DNA follows: TGTGCCAGTAGTATGGGATTTTGGACAGATACGCAGTATTTT. Translating it yields CASSMGFWTDTQYF.

This clone appeared once. The same CDR3 arises from other DNA sequences in this sample as well. The CDR3 DNA reads TGTGCCAGCAGTTTCGGGGGGCGAAATTCACCCCTCCACTTT. This encodes CASSFGGRNSPLHF. V and J are TRBV27 and TRBJ1-6; D may be TRBD1 (6 bases). CDR1 and CDR2 from the germline V gene are MNHEY and SMNVEV (reference sequence). The CDR3 extends over 14 amino acids. The V end lost 3 bases, the J end lost 7 bases, and 10 bases lay between the germline ends.

The rearrangement links TRBV11-2 to TRBJ1-1; D not resolved. CDR3 length equals 15 residues. Trimming took 3 bases from V and 4 from J, leaving 15 bases between them. Germline V lookup: CDR1 SGHAT, CDR2 FQNNGV. The CDR3 region is CASSLAGYFSTEAFF. CDR3 nucleotide sequence: TGTGCCAGCAGCTTGGCAGGCTACTTCAGCACTGAAGCTTTCTTT.

This rearrangement joins TRBV19 to TRBJ1-6; D may be TRBD1 (5 bases). V was trimmed by 7 bases and J by 6 bases, leaving 13 bases between them. Per germline, CDR1 LNHDA and CDR2 SQIVND (reference sequence). This CDR3 comprises 14 residues. CDR3 protein: CASTLTASNSPLHF. Here the CDR3 DNA reads TGTGCCAGTACTTTGACAGCTTCTAATTCACCCCTCCACTTT.

The J gene is TRBJ1-2, the V gene TRBV6-1; D is ambiguous. The V and J ends lost 1 base and 4 bases respectively, with 10 bases between them. CDR1 is MNHNS and CDR2 is SASEGT in the germline V gene. The length of the CDR3 is 14 residues. This CDR3 reads CASSEGQQLYGYTF. The CDR3 DNA reads TGTGCCAGCAGTGAAGGTCAACAGCTCTATGGCTACACCTTC.

The chain has TRBV7-2 and TRBJ1-6, with D possibly matching TRBD1 (6 bases). The CDR3 sequence is 18 residues long. V was trimmed by 1 base and J by 1 base, leaving 14 bases between them. Germline loops: CDR1 SGHTA, CDR2 FQGNSA. The CDR3 is CASSLVGHLGSYNSPLHF. The CDR3, as DNA: TGTGCCAGCAGCTTAGTGGGACATCTGGGATCCTATAATTCACCCCTCCACTTT.

This chain joins TRBV24-1 and TRBJ1-4; no definite D call. From germline, CDR1 is KGHDR and CDR2 SFDVKD. This CDR3 comprises 16 residues. V lost 2 bases and J 4 bases, leaving 13 bases between the germline ends. The CDR3 sequence is CATSDSQNGFNEKLFF. The CDR3 DNA is TGTGCCACCAGTGATTCGCAGAACGGATTTAATGAAAAACTGTTTTTT.

The V call is TRBV19, the J call TRBJ1-1, with 8 bases lining up with TRBD1. V trimming: 10 bases; J trimming: 4 bases; junction bases outside the gene matches: 8. The CDR3 contains 13 residues. Germline-derived CDR1 and CDR2 are LNHDA and SQIVND (reference sequence). Written as DNA, the CDR3 is TGTGCCACTGGGACAGGCCAAAGCACTGAAGCTTTCTTT. It encodes CATGTGQSTEAFF.

The V call is TRBV5-1, the J call TRBJ1-2, with D tentatively TRBD1 (5 bases). V gave up 5 bases and J gave up 4 bases, with 18 bases separating them. The CDR3 spans 15 residues. Per germline, CDR1 SGHRS and CDR2 YFSETQ. CDR3 in amino acids: CASRSLQGVSYGYTF. CDR3 nucleotide sequence: TGCGCCAGCAGGTCCCTTCAGGGCGTAAGCTATGGCTACACCTTC.

This clone was recorded once. The chain links TRBV27 to TRBJ1-4; no definite D call. Per germline, CDR1 MNHEY and CDR2 SMNVEV (reference sequence). This CDR3 is 16 amino acids long. Trimming stripped 5 bases from V and 7 bases from J, with 20 bases between. The CDR3 loop is CASSTIRGSRVEKLFF. In DNA form, the CDR3 reads TGTGCCAGCAGTACAATACGAGGGTCGAGGGTTGAAAAACTGTTTTTT.

The rearrangement uses TRBV5-1 and TRBJ1-2, with TRBD1 matching 9 bases. V shed 4 bases, J shed 13 bases, and the junction held 11 bases outside the gene matches. Germline CDR1 SGHRS, CDR2 YFSETQ. The CDR3 consists of 13 residues. The CDR3 sequence is CASSQEGQGALTF. The CDR3 bases are TGCGCCAGCAGCCAGGAGGGACAGGGAGCTCTCACCTTC.

The chain joins TRBV15 to TRBJ2-2, with unresolved D. The CDR3 is 13 residues long. Germline V lookup: CDR1 LNHNV, CDR2 YYDKDF (reference sequence). Trimming left V 1 base short and J 5 bases short, with 5 bases between. The DNA of the CDR3 is TGTGCCACCAGCAGAGGGGAAACCGGGGAGCTGTTTTTT. Encoded protein: CATSRGETGELFF.

V usage is TRBV27 and J usage is TRBJ1-5, with D unclear. Trimming cost V 3 bases and J 3 bases, with 6 bases left between them. This CDR3 is 13 amino acids long. Per germline, CDR1 MNHEY and CDR2 SMNVEV (reference sequence). The CDR3 nucleotides read TGTGCCAGCAGTTTCAGGATCAATCAGCCCCAGCATTTT. Protein product: CASSFRINQPQHF.

The chain links TRBV10-3 to TRBJ1-1; D is ambiguous. Germline CDR1 is ENHRY and CDR2 is SYGVKD. V lost 0 bases and J lost 1, with 9 bases in between. This CDR3 spans 15 amino acids. The CDR3 here is CAISESGAENTEAFF. The CDR3 nucleotides are TGTGCCATCAGTGAGTCAGGAGCAGAGAACACTGAAGCTTTCTTT.

V and J are TRBV7-6 and TRBJ1-2; TRBD1 agrees at 7 bases. The CDR3 is 13 amino acids. CDR1 SGHVS and CDR2 FNYEAQ come from the germline V gene. The V and J ends lost 6 bases and 8 bases, in that order; junction bases with no gene match: 9. CDR3 amino acids: CASSHRGGSGYTF. The CDR3 coding sequence is TGTGCCAGCAGTCACAGGGGAGGGAGCGGCTACACCTTC.

Points on this clone: A junction boundary mismatches the germline segment, possibly from a read error. The J gene is TRBJ2-3, the V gene TRBV5-5; 7 bases line up with TRBD1. This CDR3 comprises 16 residues. Per the germline V gene, CDR1 is SGHKS and CDR2 is YYEKEE (reference sequence). For the CDR3, the DNA is TGTGCCAGCAACTTGCCCGGGACAGCAAGCACAGATACGCAGTATTTT. Its protein is CASNLPGTASTDTQYF.

V usage is TRBV7-8 and J usage is TRBJ1-3, with 7 nucleotides matching TRBD1. The CDR3 extends over 17 amino acids. V shed 4 bases and J 1 base; nucleotides not matched to a gene: 10. Germline values: CDR1 SGHVS, CDR2 FQNEAQ. The CDR3 is CASSSAPRGGSGNTIYF. Written as DNA, the CDR3 is TGTGCCAGCAGCTCTGCTCCCAGGGGGGGTTCTGGAAACACCATATATTTT.